One and the same sample provided the 20 T cell receptor beta chains below, sequenced in a study of blood T cell repertoires in COVID-19. The data were produced by immunoSEQ multiplex PCR, yet TCRdb's version contains in-frame clones alone and is incomplete. The sample gives 15,000 to 20,000 clones, roughly 87% of which show up once; around 7.6% is in the top ten. Sequenced material: peripheral blood. The source of these receptors is a human donor with active COVID-19. The donor label of this sample is uncertain.

The chain has TRBV11-2 and TRBJ2-1; 10 bases fit TRBD2. The CDR3 runs to 15 residues. The V gene end was trimmed by 2 bases and the J gene end by 5 bases; junction bases not matched to a gene: 3. Germline CDR1 is SGHAT and CDR2 is FQNNGV. Written as DNA, the CDR3 is TGTGCCAGCAGCTTATTTGGGACTAGCGACAATGAGCAGTTCTTC. This sequence encodes CASSLFGTSDNEQFF.

The chain recombines TRBV12-5 with TRBJ2-2, with D tentatively TRBD2 (5 bases). V was pared by 5 bases and J by 6 bases, with 7 bases between. CDR3 length: 12 amino acids. The V gene's germline CDR1 is LGHNT and CDR2 FRNRAP. Written as DNA, the CDR3 is TGTGCTAGTGGTCGGGATGCCGGGGAGCTGTTTTTT. It is translated as CASGRDAGELFF.

The chain uses TRBV19 and TRBJ1-5; weak D call: TRBD1 (5 bases). Per germline, CDR1 LNHDA and CDR2 SQIVND (reference sequence). The CDR3 totals 14 residues. V lost 7 bases and J 5 bases, leaving 15 bases between the germline ends. This chain's CDR3 is CASTDQGRHQPQHF. CDR3 coding DNA: TGTGCCAGTACTGATCAGGGAAGACATCAGCCCCAGCATTTT.

The table lists this clone with a count of one. The gene calls are TRBV28 and TRBJ1-2, with D perhaps matching TRBD1 (5 bases). Per germline, CDR1 MDHEN and CDR2 SYDVKM. The CDR3 is 13 amino acids. Trimming cost V 8 bases and J 3 bases, with 13 bases left between them. Here the CDR3 reads CASGGRVDYGYTF. The CDR3 DNA is TGTGCCAGCGGGGGGAGGGTGGACTATGGCTACACCTTC.

The V and J genes are TRBV13 and TRBJ1-2; the match to TRBD1 covers 7 bases. The CDR3 consists of 15 residues. Losses at the gene ends were 5 bases for V and 8 bases for J; bases not matched to a gene: 14. The germline CDR1 and CDR2 sequences are PRHDT and FYEKMQ (reference sequence). In nucleotides, the CDR3 is TGTGCCAGCAGCACTAGGGGCGACAGGGCGGGGGGCTACACCTTC. Its translation is CASSTRGDRAGGYTF.

V gene TRBV7-8 combines with J gene TRBJ1-3; 7 nucleotides align to TRBD1. This CDR3 has 15 residues. Germline lookup yields CDR1 SGHVS and CDR2 FQNEAQ. The junction had 7 bases not matched to a gene; V was cut back by 5 bases and J by 3 bases. CDR3 bases: TGTGCCAGCAGCGAAAGACAGGGCGATGGAAACACCATATATTTT. It codes for CASSERQGDGNTIYF.

The chain recombines TRBV11-2 with TRBJ2-2; 8 nucleotides align to TRBD2. This CDR3 is 17 amino acids long. V was clipped by 5 bases and J by 0 bases; unmatched bases: 8. CDR1 and CDR2 (germline): SGHAT, FQNNGV. The CDR3 protein is CASSHLLAGPNTGELFF. The CDR3 DNA is TGTGCCAGCAGCCACCTTTTAGCGGGACCGAACACCGGGGAGCTGTTTTTT.

This clone was observed a single time. The V gene is TRBV4-1, the J gene TRBJ2-3; D unresolved. V was pared by 1 base and J by 4 bases, with 6 bases between. CDR3 size: 13 residues. The germline V gene encodes CDR1 MGHRA and CDR2 YSYEKL. CDR3 DNA: TGCGCCAGCAGCCAAGGTCTCCCAGATACGCAGTATTTT. Translated: CASSQGLPDTQYF.

This chain links TRBV6-5 with TRBJ2-7; 11 nucleotides agree with TRBD2. This CDR3 region has 14 residues. After removal of 8 bases from V and 2 bases from J, the junction contained 5 bases not matched to a gene. Germline CDR1 is MNHEY and CDR2 is SVGAGI. This CDR3 reads CASLSGRAPYEQYF. The DNA of the CDR3 is TGTGCCAGCCTTAGCGGGAGGGCCCCCTACGAGCAGTACTTC.

This rearrangement joins TRBV3-1 (or the pseudogene TRBV3-2) to TRBJ2-7; D unclear. This CDR3 region has 15 residues. Deletions cut 0 bases from V and 1 base from J, with 10 bases between. Germline CDR1 is LGHDT and CDR2 is YNNKEL (reference sequence). The CDR3 DNA follows: TGTGCCAGCAGCCAAGACTCGAGCCCTTCCTACGAGCAGTACTTC. Translating it yields CASSQDSSPSYEQYF.

This clone was observed a single time. This chain joins TRBV2 and TRBJ1-5; D is perhaps TRBD1 (5 bases). CDR3 length equals 14 residues. V was shortened by 6 bases and J by 9 bases, with 18 bases between the two germline ends. The germline CDR1 and CDR2 sequences are SNHLY and FYNNEI. The CDR3 protein is CASRDGTVFAPQHF. The CDR3 nucleotides are TGTGCCAGCAGGGATGGGACTGTATTTGCGCCCCAGCATTTT.

V usage is TRBV5-5 and J usage is TRBJ1-5; no firm D call. Trimming cost V 0 bases and J 5 bases, with 9 bases left between them. The CDR3 covers 14 residues. CDR1 is SGHKS and CDR2 is YYEKEE in the germline V gene (reference sequence). The CDR3 protein is CASSLDLTDQPQHF. The CDR3 nucleotides read TGTGCCAGCAGCTTGGACCTCACGGATCAGCCCCAGCATTTT.

The chain carries TRBV6-5 and TRBJ1-6; no definite D call. This CDR3 spans 14 amino acids. CDR1 is MNHEY and CDR2 is SVGAGI in the germline V gene. The V and J ends lost 7 bases and 0 bases respectively, with 7 bases between them. The chain's CDR3 is CASTGRSYNSPLHF. The CDR3 DNA sequence: TGTGCCAGCACAGGCCGCTCCTATAATTCACCCCTCCACTTT.

The chain carries TRBV28 and TRBJ2-1, with TRBD2 identical over 8 bases. The CDR3 totals 15 residues. V gave up 5 bases and J gave up 6 bases; unmatched junction bases: 9. Germline assignment: CDR1 MDHEN and CDR2 SYDVKM. The CDR3 spells CASSTGRGRFNEQFF. CDR3 nucleotide sequence: TGTGCCAGCAGTACCGGACGCGGGAGGTTCAATGAGCAGTTCTTC.

This chain joins TRBV25-1 and TRBJ2-1; D is ambiguous. The germline gives CDR1 MGHDK, CDR2 SYGVNS. This CDR3 is built from 15 residues. The V gene lost 0 bases and the J gene lost 9 bases, with 15 bases spanning the gap. The CDR3 bases are TGTGCCAGCAGTGAATATGAGTCGGTGAGAACTGAGCAGTTCTTC. As protein: CASSEYESVRTEQFF.

The V call is TRBV27, the J call TRBJ2-7; the D is unclear. The ends were cut back, 0 bases at V and 0 bases at J, with 6 bases in the middle. The CDR3 extends over 14 amino acids. The germline gives CDR1 MNHEY, CDR2 SMNVEV (reference sequence). The CDR3 DNA reads TGTGCCAGCAGTTTATCGGCTGTCTCCTACGAGCAGTACTTC. Translating gives CASSLSAVSYEQYF.

This clone was seen only a few times. The chain carries TRBV9 and TRBJ2-3, with 9 positions matching TRBD2. Looked up from germline, CDR1 is SGDLS and CDR2 is YYNGEE. The CDR3 sequence is 17 residues long. Trimming removed 3 bases from V and 5 bases from J; junction bases left unmatched: 13. The CDR3 nucleotides read TGTGCCAGCAGCGCGGGACAGAGTAGCGGGAGTCTAGATACGCAGTATTTT. Its protein product is CASSAGQSSGSLDTQYF.

The chain couples TRBV4-3 to TRBJ2-1; 10 bases map to TRBD2. V lost 5 bases, J lost 3 bases, and 4 bases stayed unmatched. In germline, CDR1 is LGHNA, CDR2 YSLEER. This CDR3 spans 15 amino acids. CDR3 loop: CASSETSGRYNEQFF. In nucleotides, the CDR3 is TGCGCCAGCAGCGAGACTAGCGGGCGCTACAATGAGCAGTTCTTC.

The chain employs TRBV19 and TRBJ2-5, with 8 bases aligning to TRBD1. The germline CDR1 and CDR2 sequences are LNHDA and SQIVND (reference sequence). This CDR3 comprises 13 residues. Trimming at V came to 4 bases and at J to 8 bases, leaving 6 bases not matched to a gene. The CDR3 protein is CASSTGQVDTQYF. CDR3 in DNA: TGTGCCAGTAGTACGGGACAGGTAGATACCCAGTACTTC. Full variable domain (missing parts from reference TRBV19 and TRBJ2-5): DGGITQSPKYLFRKEGQNVTLSCEQNLNHDAMYWYRQDPGQGLRLIYYSQIVNDFQKGDIAEGYSVSREKKESFPLTVTSAQKNPTAFYLCASSTGQVDTQYFGPGTRLLVL.

This clone was counted a few times. The rearrangement uses TRBV7-9 and TRBJ1-2; no definite D call. V lost 4 bases to trimming and J lost 4 bases, with 13 bases between them. CDR3 size: 14 residues. Germline CDR1 SEHNR, CDR2 FQNEAQ (reference sequence). CDR3 DNA sequence: TGTGCCAGCAGCTACGAGGGAGAGGTCTATGGCTACACCTTC. Translated, it gives CASSYEGEVYGYTF. Combining the CDR3 with reference TRBV7-9 and TRBJ1-2 gives the whole variable domain DTGVSQNPRHKITKRGQNVTFRCDPISEHNRLYWYRQTLGQGPEFLTYFQNEAQLEKSRLLSDRFSAERPKGSFSTLEIQRTEQGDSAMYLCASSYEGEVYGYTFGSGTRLTVV.